This TCR beta chain came from a study of CD8+ T cells in alopecia areata. RNA, once extracted, was reverse transcribed into cDNA for use as the sequencing template. The table came from immunoSEQ multiplex PCR; TCRdb's copy has only in-frame clones and leaves some out. The table records 150,000 or so clones, around 50% of them present only once. Researchers picked out CD4+ and CD8+ T cells from PBMCs by sorting. Trimming shortened V by 5 bases and J by 5 bases, and 16 bases separated the two germline ends. The CDR3 has 14 residues. Germline assignment: CDR1 SGHDT and CDR2 YYEEEE. This chain links TRBV5-6 with TRBJ1-2, with unresolved D. The clonotype was recovered from a human donor with alopecia areata. Material for sequencing was CD4+ T cells sorted from blood. CDR3 nucleotides: TGTGCCAGCAGATTTGTGGTCAGGCGTTATGGCTACACCTTC. Its translation: CASRFVVRRYGYTF. Variable domain in full (rest from reference TRBV5-6 and TRBJ1-2): DAGVTQSPTHLIKTRGQQVTLRCSPKSGHDTVSWYQQALGQGPQFIFQYYEEEERQRGNFPDRFSGHQFPNYSSELNVNALLLGDSALYLCASRFVVRRYGYTFGSGTRLTVV.